These T cell receptor beta chains were read from a single sample in a study of blood T cell repertoires in COVID-19. Here immunoSEQ multiplex PCR was the method, and the copy in TCRdb shows in-frame clones only, minus some. The sample contains some 150,000 clones, 80% to 90% of which appear only once. Material: peripheral blood. These receptor sequences come from a middle-aged woman with acute or convalescent COVID-19. CDR3s include the opening cysteine and the closing phenylalanine or tryptophan. D genes are given only for firm matches. Clone size is not always given. Where it is, it says once, few, many or a class for expanded clones.

v_gene	abundance	j_gene	d_gene	CDR3nt	CDR3aa
TRBV3-1/TRBV3-2	-	TRBJ1-1	-	TGTGCCAGCAGCCAAGCTTCGGCAGGGCGAGGCACTGAAGCTTTCTTT	CASSQASAGRGTEAFF
TRBV18	-	TRBJ2-7	TRBD1	TGTGCCAGCTCCTTAGAAAAGACAGGGGCCCACGAGCAGTACTTC	CASSLEKTGAHEQYF
TRBV28	-	TRBJ2-2	-	TGTGCCAGCAGTTTCGCGGGTAACACCGGGGAGCTGTTTTTT	CASSFAGNTGELFF
TRBV15	-	TRBJ1-6	TRBD1	TGTGCCACCAGCGGGACAGGGGGCTTTTCCCTCCACTTT	CATSGTGGFSLHF
TRBV10-2	-	TRBJ2-1	TRBD1	TGCGCCGGGGGACAGGGGGCGTACAATGAGCAGTTCTTC	CAGGQGAYNEQFF
TRBV28	once	TRBJ1-2	TRBD1	TGTGCCAGTGGGACAGGAGGCAACTATGGCTACACCTTC	CASGTGGNYGYTF
TRBV5-1	-	TRBJ2-1	-	TGCGCCAGCTCTCCCGGGTCTGTATACAATGAGCAGTTCTTC	CASSPGSVYNEQFF
TRBV5-1	once	TRBJ2-7	-	TGCGCCAGCAGCTTGGGTCGCGACAGTTTTCTCTACGAGCAGTACTTC	CASSLGRDSFLYEQYF
TRBV24-1	-	TRBJ2-7	TRBD2	TGTGCCACCAGTGCCGGACTAGCGGGAGTTTACGAGCAGTACTTC	CATSAGLAGVYEQYF
TRBV2	-	TRBJ2-2	TRBD2	TGTGCCAGCCAGGGCGGGAGGAGTGCCGGGGAGCTGTTTTTT	CASQGGRSAGELFF
TRBV29-1	-	TRBJ2-5	-	TGCAGCGTGACGGGACAATGGGGGGAGACCCAGTACTTC	CSVTGQWGETQYF
TRBV5-1	-	TRBJ2-3	-	TGCGCCAGCAGCTTGGCCGCGGGTGAGGTCACAGATACGCAGTATTTT	CASSLAAGEVTDTQYF
TRBV23-1	-	TRBJ1-5	TRBD1	TGCGCCAGCAGTCAATCGCGGGACAGGGGCGATTATCATCAGCCCCAGCATTTT	CASSQSRDRGDYHQPQHF
TRBV30	-	TRBJ2-7	TRBD1	TGTGCCTGGAGTATGACAGGGGATTCCTACGAGCAGTACTTC	CAWSMTGDSYEQYF
TRBV4-2	-	TRBJ2-3	-	TGTGCCAGCAGCCAAGTATCCTTCACAGATACGCAGTATTTT	CASSQVSFTDTQYF
TRBV18	-	TRBJ2-3	-	TGTGCCAGCTCACCGCCGAGGGTTGGAGATACGCAGTATTTT	CASSPPRVGDTQYF
TRBV19	-	TRBJ1-2	TRBD1	TGTGCCAGTAGTCGGGACAGGGGGCCCTACACCTTC	CASSRDRGPYTF
TRBV24-1	-	TRBJ1-5	TRBD1	TGTGCCACCAGTGACCCCGCCAACAGGGGCGGTCAGCCCCAGCATTTT	CATSDPANRGGQPQHF
TRBV30	-	TRBJ2-3	-	TGTGCCTGGAGCGCGGGGAACACAGATACGCAGTATTTT	CAWSAGNTDTQYF
TRBV24-1	-	TRBJ1-2	TRBD1	TGTGCCACCAGTGATGCCGACAGGGGCAACGGCTACACCTTC	CATSDADRGNGYTF
TRBV28	-	TRBJ2-7	TRBD1	TGTGCCAGCGGGGGAGGGACAGGGACCTCCTACGAGCAGTACTTC	CASGGGTGTSYEQYF
TRBV5-4	-	TRBJ2-7	TRBD2	TGTGCCAGCAGCCGAACAGCGGGGGGGGCCTACGAGCAGTACTTC	CASSRTAGGAYEQYF
TRBV27	-	TRBJ2-1	-	TGTGCCAGCATGACAGAGACCTCCTACAATGAGCAGTTCTTC	CASMTETSYNEQFF
TRBV6-5	once	TRBJ1-5	TRBD1	TGTGCCAGCAAACAGGGGAGCAATCAGCCCCAGCATTTT	CASKQGSNQPQHF
TRBV5-6	-	TRBJ2-1	-	TGTGCCAGCAGCCCGGACACAAACAATGAGCAGTTCTTC	CASSPDTNNEQFF
TRBV19	once	TRBJ2-1	-	TGTGCCAGTAGTAGGGCGAGCTCCTACAATGAGCAGTTCTTC	CASSRASSYNEQFF
TRBV6-5	-	TRBJ2-7	TRBD1	TGTGCCAGCAGTTACCGCCAGGGGGTCTACGAGCAGTACTTC	CASSYRQGVYEQYF
TRBV12-5	-	TRBJ2-7	TRBD2	TGTGCTAGTACCTCTAGCGGGGGGTCCTACGAGCAGTACTTC	CASTSSGGSYEQYF
TRBV3-1/TRBV3-2	-	TRBJ1-1	-	TGTGCCAGCAGCCAAGGACAGCTGAACACTGAAGCTTTCTTT	CASSQGQLNTEAFF
TRBV7-2	-	TRBJ2-7	TRBD2	TGTGCCAGCAGCTTACTAGCGGGAGGGCTCTACGAGCAGTACTTC	CASSLLAGGLYEQYF
TRBV7-3	-	TRBJ1-6	-	TGTGCCAGCAGCTTCGGAGCGGGGGCTTCACCCCTCCACTTT	CASSFGAGASPLHF
TRBV6-5	-	TRBJ2-5	-	TGTGCCAGCAGTTTTACTAGTCAAGGTCGAGAGACCCAGTACTTC	CASSFTSQGRETQYF
TRBV5-1	once	TRBJ2-1	TRBD2	TGCGCCAGCAGCTTGGAACCGGGACTAGCGGGTACGGGGCGCAATGAGCAGTTCTTC	CASSLEPGLAGTGRNEQFF
TRBV5-1	-	TRBJ2-7	TRBD2	TGCGCCAGCAGGCCCGGACTAGCGGACTACGAGCAGTACTTC	CASRPGLADYEQYF
TRBV7-2	-	TRBJ2-7	TRBD2	TGTGCCAGCAGCCGGACTAGCGGGACTGGGGAGCAGTACTTC	CASSRTSGTGEQYF
TRBV9	-	TRBJ2-1	TRBD2	TGTGCCAGCAGCGTACTCCCTAGAGCGGGAGTTACCTACAATGAGCAGTTCTTC	CASSVLPRAGVTYNEQFF
TRBV19	-	TRBJ1-5	TRBD1	TGTGCCAGTAGTTCGACAGGGGGCAATCAGCCCCAGCATTTT	CASSSTGGNQPQHF
TRBV9	-	TRBJ2-3	TRBD2	TGTGCCAGCAGCGTGCTGGGCGGGGGGCCAGATACGCAGTATTTT	CASSVLGGGPDTQYF
TRBV2	-	TRBJ2-2	TRBD1	TGTGCCAGCAGTGGGCAGGGGGCAATCTCTGGGGAGCTGTTTTTT	CASSGQGAISGELFF
TRBV7-9	-	TRBJ1-6	-	TGTGCCAGCAGCTTAGAGGGGTGGACAGCTCTGTTCAGTTCACCCCTCCACTTT	CASSLEGWTALFSSPLHF
TRBV27	-	TRBJ1-6	TRBD1	TGTGCCAGCCGTGGGACAGGACCACAAGCCCTCCACTTT	CASRGTGPQALHF
TRBV6-4	-	TRBJ2-1	-	TGTGCCAGCAGTCAAGAAGGTAGCGCGTACAATGAGCAGTTCTTC	CASSQEGSAYNEQFF
TRBV7-3	-	TRBJ2-1	-	TGTGCCAGCAGTGCCGGCGGGGCAACATACAATGAGCAGTTCTTC	CASSAGGATYNEQFF
TRBV10-3	-	TRBJ2-5	-	TGTGCCATCAGAACCACGACAGAAGAGACCCAGTACTTC	CAIRTTTEETQYF
TRBV6-5	-	TRBJ2-7	TRBD1	TGTGCCACCAAACGACAGGGGTCCGAGCAGTACTTC	CATKRQGSEQYF
TRBV27	-	TRBJ1-5	TRBD1	TGTGCCAGCAGTTTATTGGGACAGGGGGCGGGCAATCAGCCCCAGCATTTT	CASSLLGQGAGNQPQHF
TRBV4-2	-	TRBJ1-2	-	TGTGCCAGCAGCCAAGGGGGCATCTATGGCTACACCTTC	CASSQGGIYGYTF
TRBV13	once	TRBJ2-7	-	TGTGCCAGCAGCAACAGCGCCGGGATCCCGAACGAGCAGTACTTC	CASSNSAGIPNEQYF
TRBV18	-	TRBJ1-5	-	TGTGCCAGCTCACCAGTCGGAGGAGACAATCAGCCCCAGCATTTT	CASSPVGGDNQPQHF
TRBV3-1/TRBV3-2	-	TRBJ1-2	-	TGTGCCAGCAGCCCGTATCAGGGAGGGGCCTATGGCTACACCTTC	CASSPYQGGAYGYTF
TRBV25-1	-	TRBJ1-2	-	TGTGCCAGCAGTGAATATGAGGGTTTAGGCTATGGCTACACCTTC	CASSEYEGLGYGYTF
TRBV2	once	TRBJ2-1	TRBD2	TGTGCCAGCAGCCCCGGGCGGGAGGGATACAATGAGCAGTTCTTC	CASSPGREGYNEQFF
TRBV19	-	TRBJ2-7	TRBD1	TGTGCCAGTAGTATAGGACCCGGGACAGCATCCTACGAGCAGTACTTC	CASSIGPGTASYEQYF
TRBV5-1	-	TRBJ2-1	TRBD2	TGCGCCAGCAGCTTGTTCAATTTCCAGGGACTAGCGGGTTCCAGGAGCTCCTACAATGAGCAGTTCTTC	CASSLFNFQGLAGSRSSYNEQFF
TRBV2	-	TRBJ2-3	TRBD2	TGTGCCAGTGACCCCTGGCGGGGGGGCTTGGATACGCAGTATTTT	CASDPWRGGLDTQYF
TRBV7-2	once	TRBJ2-5	-	TGTGCCAGCAGCTTAGCGGCAGGGATCATACAAGAGACCCAGTACTTC	CASSLAAGIIQETQYF
TRBV7-6	-	TRBJ2-3	TRBD2	TGTGCCAGCAGCTATACTAGCGGGGGACCAGATACGCAGTATTTT	CASSYTSGGPDTQYF
TRBV2	-	TRBJ1-1	TRBD1	TGTGCCAGCAGAGCAGACAGGGGAAACACTGAAGCTTTCTTT	CASRADRGNTEAFF
TRBV27	-	TRBJ2-7	TRBD1	TGTGCCAGCAGTTTGGGACAGGTCAGCTCCTACGAGCAGTACTTC	CASSLGQVSSYEQYF
TRBV24-1	-	TRBJ2-1	-	TGTGCCACCAGTGAGCACGGGAGCTACAATGAGCAGTTCTTC	CATSEHGSYNEQFF